This TCR beta chain was identified in a study of blood T cells in healthy people across ages. Next came a second PCR, run for roughly 7 to 12 cycles, which used a sample-barcoded 5' primer along with a J-beta primer mix. TCRdb redid the calling of the 5' RACE reads with MiXCR, one entry per CDR3 protein. The data hold about 1.1 million distinct CDR3 sequences, with 30% to 40% observed a single time. The source is a man between 18 and 29 years old in good health. Sequencing was performed on blood.

This CDR3 reads CASDTSSEQYF. The CDR3 DNA reads TGTGCCAGCGATACTAGCAGTGAGCAGTACTTC. This chain uses TRBV12-3 or TRBV12-4 with TRBJ2-5; tentatively, D is TRBD2 (6 bases). Trimming shortened V by 8 bases and J by 11 bases, and 15 bases separated the two germline ends. The CDR3 has 11 amino acids.